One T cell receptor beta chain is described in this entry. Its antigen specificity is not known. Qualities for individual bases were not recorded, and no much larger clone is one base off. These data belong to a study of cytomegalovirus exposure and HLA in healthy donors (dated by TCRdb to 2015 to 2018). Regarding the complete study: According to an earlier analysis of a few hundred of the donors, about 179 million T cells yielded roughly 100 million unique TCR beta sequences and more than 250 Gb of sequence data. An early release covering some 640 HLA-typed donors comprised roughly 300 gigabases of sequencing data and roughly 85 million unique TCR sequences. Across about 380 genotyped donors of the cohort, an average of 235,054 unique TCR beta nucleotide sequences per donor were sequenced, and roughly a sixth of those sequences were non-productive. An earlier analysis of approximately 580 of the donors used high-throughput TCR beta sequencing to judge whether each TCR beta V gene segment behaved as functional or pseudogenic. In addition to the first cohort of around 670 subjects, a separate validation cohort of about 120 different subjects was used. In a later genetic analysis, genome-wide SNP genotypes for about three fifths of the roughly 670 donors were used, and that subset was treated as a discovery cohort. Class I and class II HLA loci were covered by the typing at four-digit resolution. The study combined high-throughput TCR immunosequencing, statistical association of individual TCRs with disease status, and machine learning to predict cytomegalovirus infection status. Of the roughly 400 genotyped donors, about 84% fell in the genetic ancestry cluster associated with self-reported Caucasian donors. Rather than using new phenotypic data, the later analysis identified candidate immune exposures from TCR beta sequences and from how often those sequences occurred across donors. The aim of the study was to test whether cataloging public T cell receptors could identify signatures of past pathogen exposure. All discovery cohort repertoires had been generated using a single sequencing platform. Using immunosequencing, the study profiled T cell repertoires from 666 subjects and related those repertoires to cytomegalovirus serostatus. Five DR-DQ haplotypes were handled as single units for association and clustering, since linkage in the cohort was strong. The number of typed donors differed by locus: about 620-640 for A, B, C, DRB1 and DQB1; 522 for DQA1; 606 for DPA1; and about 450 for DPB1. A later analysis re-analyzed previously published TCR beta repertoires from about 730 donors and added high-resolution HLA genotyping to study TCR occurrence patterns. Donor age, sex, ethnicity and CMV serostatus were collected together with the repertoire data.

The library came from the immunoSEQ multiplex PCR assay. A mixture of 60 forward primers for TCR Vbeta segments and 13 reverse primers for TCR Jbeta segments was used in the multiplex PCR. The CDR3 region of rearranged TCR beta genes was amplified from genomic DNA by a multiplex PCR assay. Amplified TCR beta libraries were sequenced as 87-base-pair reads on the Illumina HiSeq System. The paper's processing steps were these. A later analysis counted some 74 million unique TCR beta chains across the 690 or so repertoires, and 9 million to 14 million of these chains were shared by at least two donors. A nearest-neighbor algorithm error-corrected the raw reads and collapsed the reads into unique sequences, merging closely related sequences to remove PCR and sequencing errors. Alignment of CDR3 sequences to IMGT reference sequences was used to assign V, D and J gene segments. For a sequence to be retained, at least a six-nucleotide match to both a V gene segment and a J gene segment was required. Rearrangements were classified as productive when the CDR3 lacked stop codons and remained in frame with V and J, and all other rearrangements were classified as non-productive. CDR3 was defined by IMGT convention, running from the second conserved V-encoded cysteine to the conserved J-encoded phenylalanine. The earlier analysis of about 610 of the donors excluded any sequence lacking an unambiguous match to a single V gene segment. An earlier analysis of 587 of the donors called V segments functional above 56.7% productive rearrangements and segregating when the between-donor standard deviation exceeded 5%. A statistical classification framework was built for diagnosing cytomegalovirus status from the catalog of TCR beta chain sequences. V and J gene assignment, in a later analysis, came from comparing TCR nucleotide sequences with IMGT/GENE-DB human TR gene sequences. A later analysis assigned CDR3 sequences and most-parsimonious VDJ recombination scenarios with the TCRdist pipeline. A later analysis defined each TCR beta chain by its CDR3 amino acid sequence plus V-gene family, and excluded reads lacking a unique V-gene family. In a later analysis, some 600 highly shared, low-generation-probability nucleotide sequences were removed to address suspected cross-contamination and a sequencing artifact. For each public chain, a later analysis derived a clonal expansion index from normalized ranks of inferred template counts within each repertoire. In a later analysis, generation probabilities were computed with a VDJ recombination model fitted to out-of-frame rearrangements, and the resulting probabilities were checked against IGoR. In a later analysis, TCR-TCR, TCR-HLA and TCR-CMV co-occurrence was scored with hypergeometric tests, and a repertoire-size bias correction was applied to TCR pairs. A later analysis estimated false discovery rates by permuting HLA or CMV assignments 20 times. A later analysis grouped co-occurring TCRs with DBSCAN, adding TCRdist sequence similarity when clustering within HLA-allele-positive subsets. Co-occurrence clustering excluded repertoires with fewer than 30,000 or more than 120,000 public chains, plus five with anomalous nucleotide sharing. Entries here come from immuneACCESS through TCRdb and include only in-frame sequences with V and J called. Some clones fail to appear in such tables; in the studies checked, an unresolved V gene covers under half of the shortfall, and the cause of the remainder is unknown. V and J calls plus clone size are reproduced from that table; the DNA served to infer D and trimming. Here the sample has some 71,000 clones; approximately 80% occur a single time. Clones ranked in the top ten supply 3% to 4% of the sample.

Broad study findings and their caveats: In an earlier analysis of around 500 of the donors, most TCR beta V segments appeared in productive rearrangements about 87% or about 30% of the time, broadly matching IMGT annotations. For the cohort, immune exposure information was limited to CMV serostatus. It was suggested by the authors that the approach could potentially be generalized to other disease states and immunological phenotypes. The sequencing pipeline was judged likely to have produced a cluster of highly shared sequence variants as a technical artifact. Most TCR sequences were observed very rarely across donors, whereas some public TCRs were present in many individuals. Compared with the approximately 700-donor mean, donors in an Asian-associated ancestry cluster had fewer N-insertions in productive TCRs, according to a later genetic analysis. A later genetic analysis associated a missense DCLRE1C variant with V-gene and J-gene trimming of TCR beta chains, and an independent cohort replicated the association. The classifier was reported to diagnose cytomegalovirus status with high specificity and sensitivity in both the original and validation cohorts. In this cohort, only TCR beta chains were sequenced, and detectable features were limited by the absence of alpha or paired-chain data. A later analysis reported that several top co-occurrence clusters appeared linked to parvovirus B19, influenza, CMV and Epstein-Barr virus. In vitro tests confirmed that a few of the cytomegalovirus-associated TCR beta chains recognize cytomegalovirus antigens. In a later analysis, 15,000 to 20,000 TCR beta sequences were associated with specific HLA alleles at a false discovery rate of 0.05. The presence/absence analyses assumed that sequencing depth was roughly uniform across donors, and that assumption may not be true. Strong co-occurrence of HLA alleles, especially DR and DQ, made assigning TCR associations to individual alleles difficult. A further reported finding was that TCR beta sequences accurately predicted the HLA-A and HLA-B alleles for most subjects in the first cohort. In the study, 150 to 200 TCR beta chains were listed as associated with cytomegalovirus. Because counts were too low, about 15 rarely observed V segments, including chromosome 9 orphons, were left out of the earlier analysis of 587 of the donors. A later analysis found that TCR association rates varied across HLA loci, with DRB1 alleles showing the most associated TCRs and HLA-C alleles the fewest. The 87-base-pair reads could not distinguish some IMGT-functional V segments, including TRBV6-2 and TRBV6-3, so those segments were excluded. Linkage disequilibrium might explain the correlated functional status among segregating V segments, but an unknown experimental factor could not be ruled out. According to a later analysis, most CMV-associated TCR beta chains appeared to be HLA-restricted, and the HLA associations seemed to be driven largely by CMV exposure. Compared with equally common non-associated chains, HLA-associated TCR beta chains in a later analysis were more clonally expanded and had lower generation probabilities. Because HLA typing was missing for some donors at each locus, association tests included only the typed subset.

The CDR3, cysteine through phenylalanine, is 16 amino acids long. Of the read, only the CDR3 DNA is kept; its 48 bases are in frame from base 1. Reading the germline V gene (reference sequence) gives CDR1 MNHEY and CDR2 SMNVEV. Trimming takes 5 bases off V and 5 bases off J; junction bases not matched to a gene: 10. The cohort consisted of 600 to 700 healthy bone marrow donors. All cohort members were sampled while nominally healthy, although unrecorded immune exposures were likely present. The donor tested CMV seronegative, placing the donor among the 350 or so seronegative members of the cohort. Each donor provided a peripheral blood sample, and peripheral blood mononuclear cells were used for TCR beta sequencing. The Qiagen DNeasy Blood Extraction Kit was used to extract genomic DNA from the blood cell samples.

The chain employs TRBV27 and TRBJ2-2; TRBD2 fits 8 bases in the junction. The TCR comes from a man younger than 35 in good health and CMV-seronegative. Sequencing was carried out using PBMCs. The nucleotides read TGTGCCAGCAGTCCGCCGGGAGGGCTGGTTACCGGGGAGCTGTTTTTT. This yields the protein CASSPPGGLVTGELFF.